A single sample gave rise to the 16 T cell receptor beta chains below, sequenced in a study of CD4+ T cells in melanoma. Produced via immunoSEQ multiplex PCR; TCRdb's table is partial and in-frame only. The table includes 90,000 to 130,000 clones, about 90% detected once. Material for sequencing was peripheral blood. The receptors derive from a human donor with melanoma.

This chain links TRBV5-1 with TRBJ1-1, with a tentative D call TRBD1 (5 bases). Germline V lookup: CDR1 SGHRS, CDR2 YFSETQ. CDR3 length: 13 residues. The V gene lost 3 bases and the J gene lost 1 base, with 7 bases spanning the gap. The CDR3 sequence is CASSSGQNTEAFF. In nucleotides, the CDR3 is TGCGCCAGCAGCTCCGGACAGAACACTGAAGCTTTCTTT.

The chain joins TRBV27 to TRBJ1-5, with D possibly being TRBD1 (5 bases). The germline V gene has CDR1 MNHEY and CDR2 SMNVEV (reference sequence). Trimming took 5 bases from V and 0 from J, leaving 11 bases between them. The CDR3 has 15 amino acids. CDR3 amino acids: CASSLTVNSNQPQHF. Here the CDR3 DNA reads TGTGCCAGCAGTCTGACAGTTAATAGCAATCAGCCCCAGCATTTT.

The J gene is TRBJ2-7, the V gene TRBV11-2; D gene uncertain. Trimming took 5 bases from V and 3 from J, leaving 5 bases between them. The CDR3 extends over 11 amino acids. Germline assignment: CDR1 SGHAT and CDR2 FQNNGV. CDR3 nucleotides: TGTGCCAGCAGCCCCTTCTACGAGCAGTACTTC. Its translation is CASSPFYEQYF.

This clone was observed a few times. This chain links TRBV7-3 with TRBJ2-3; D gene uncertain. This CDR3 has 15 residues. Germline loops: CDR1 SGHTA, CDR2 FQGTGA. V lost 5 bases and J lost 1, with 13 bases in between. This CDR3 reads CASSPGLSGTDTQYF. The DNA of the CDR3 is TGTGCCAGCAGCCCTGGGCTGTCCGGCACAGATACGCAGTATTTT.

This chain links TRBV5-1 with TRBJ2-7; 8 bases are shared with TRBD1. This CDR3 has 17 amino acids. V was clipped by 7 bases and J by 0 bases; unmatched bases: 15. Per germline, CDR1 SGHRS and CDR2 YFSETQ. The CDR3 bases are TGCGCCAGCTACCCCTCACGGGGGACAGGAGACTCCTACGAGCAGTACTTC. Translating it yields CASYPSRGTGDSYEQYF.

V usage is TRBV21-1 and J usage is TRBJ2-3; the tabulated D call, TRBD2, remains unverified against the DNA. TRBV21-1 is shown as a pseudogene. This CDR3 region has 19 residues. The CDR3 here is CASSKEAAAGATCTDTQYF. DNA for the CDR3: TGTGCCAGCAGCAAAGAGGCGGCAGCGGGAGCAACCTGCACAGATACGCAGTATTTT.

The rearrangement joins TRBV5-1 to TRBJ2-1; 7 nucleotides line up with TRBD1. V lost 6 bases to trimming and J lost 11 bases; unmatched junction nucleotides: 5. The CDR3 is made up of 11 amino acids. CDR1 is SGHRS and CDR2 is YFSETQ in the germline V gene. CDR3 region: CASIQGDQQFF. The CDR3 DNA reads as TGCGCCAGCATCCAGGGGGACCAGCAGTTCTTC.

The rearrangement links TRBV6-1 to TRBJ2-7; D gene ambiguous. Germline lookup yields CDR1 MNHNS and CDR2 SASEGT. Trimming shortened V by 0 bases and J by 0 bases, and 3 bases separated the two germline ends. The CDR3 sequence is 13 residues long. The CDR3 nucleotides read TGTGCCAGCAGTGAAGCTAGCTCCTACGAGCAGTACTTC. Encoded protein: CASSEASSYEQYF.

J is TRBJ1-1 and V is TRBV29-1; 7 bases line up with TRBD1. The germline V gene encodes CDR1 SQVTM and CDR2 ANQGSEA. CDR3 length equals 13 residues. V gave up 6 bases and J gave up 11 bases; unmatched junction bases: 15. CDR3 sequence reads: CSVASTGRFSAFF. The CDR3 region has the DNA TGCAGCGTCGCCTCGACAGGGCGTTTTTCGGCTTTCTTT.

The chain employs TRBV4-2 and TRBJ2-3; D is perhaps TRBD2 (5 bases). Per germline, CDR1 LGHNA and CDR2 YNFKEQ. This CDR3 has 15 amino acids. The V end was cut by 5 bases, the J end by 4 bases, with 16 bases between. This chain's CDR3 is CASSGARGTADTQYF. In DNA, the CDR3 is TGTGCCAGCAGCGGCGCTCGGGGTACCGCAGATACGCAGTATTTT.

V and J are TRBV6-5 and TRBJ2-2, with 7 nucleotides matching TRBD1. Germline CDR1 reads MNHEY; CDR2 reads SVGAGI. This CDR3 is built from 15 residues. Unmatched junction bases numbered 7, after V lost 5 bases and J lost 4 bases. CDR3 sequence: CASSKRGLSTGELFF. The CDR3 bases are TGTGCCAGCAGTAAAAGGGGGCTGAGCACCGGGGAGCTGTTTTTT.

The chain uses TRBV6-1 and TRBJ1-4; 7 positions agree with TRBD1. The CDR3 has 14 residues. The trim removed 6 bases at V and 7 bases at J, leaving 8 bases unmatched. Per the germline V gene, CDR1 is MNHNS and CDR2 is SASEGT. The CDR3 loop is CASRTGPDGEKLFF. CDR3 sequence (DNA): TGTGCCAGCAGGACAGGGCCGGATGGTGAAAAACTGTTTTTT.

In this sample, this clone turned up once. The chain combines TRBV7-3 with TRBJ1-1, with 8 bases that match TRBD1. CDR3 length: 16 residues. Germline trimming cut 5 bases from V and 3 bases from J; bases unmatched to any gene: 11. CDR1 is SGHTA and CDR2 is FQGTGA in the germline V gene. CDR3 nucleotide sequence: TGTGCCAGCAGCCCGACGAGCAGGGGGCGGCACACTGAAGCTTTCTTT. Amino acid sequence: CASSPTSRGRHTEAFF.

This clone was recorded once. The rearrangement links TRBV14 to TRBJ1-2, with a tentative D call TRBD1 (6 bases). Germline CDR1 SGHDN, CDR2 FVKESK. This CDR3 is 15 amino acids long. Trimming cost V 4 bases and J 8 bases, with 20 bases left between them. CDR3 coding DNA: TGTGCCAGCAGCCCAGCAGTAAGGGGGGCCGGCGGCTACACCTTC. It encodes CASSPAVRGAGGYTF.

The CDR3 spells CASSLSVLLQNTEAFF. The CDR3 DNA is TGTGCCAGCAGTTTATCGGTTCTATTACAGAACACTGAAGCTTTCTTT. The chain combines TRBV27 with TRBJ1-1, with D unclear. This CDR3 region has 16 residues. V gave up 0 bases and J gave up 1 base, with 12 bases separating them. CDR1 and CDR2 from the germline V gene are MNHEY and SMNVEV (reference sequence).

The chain couples TRBV7-2 to TRBJ2-2; 8 bases agree with TRBD2. The ends lost 2 bases at V and 0 bases at J; junction bases unmatched: 8. CDR3 length: 18 amino acids. Germline V gene lookup returns CDR1 SGHTA and CDR2 FQGNSA. The CDR3 spells CASSLWGLRGANTGELFF. The CDR3 bases are TGTGCCAGCAGCTTATGGGGGTTGCGGGGGGCGAACACCGGGGAGCTGTTTTTT.